Described below is a single T cell receptor beta chain sequence and its context. CDR1 SGHAT and CDR2 FQNNGV come from the germline V gene. V lost 3 bases to trimming and J lost 4 bases; unmatched junction nucleotides: 9. The CDR3 covers 15 residues. This sample stems from a study of shared clonotypes between healthy human individuals. Method: immunoSEQ multiplex PCR; TCRdb's copy keeps in-frame clones and lacks some. The table shows roughly 2.5 million clones, with just over 90% occurring only once. The material sequenced was naive CD4+ T cells sorted from blood. Indicated subset: CD45RA+ positively selected. The sequence was collected from a man in his late teens or twenties in good health. The chain joins TRBV11-2 to TRBJ2-7; 7 nucleotides match TRBD1. CDR3 in amino acids: CASSFTGQQRYEQYF. CDR3 bases: TGTGCCAGCAGCTTCACGGGACAGCAGAGATACGAGCAGTACTTC. The full variable domain, with the rest looked up from reference TRBV11-2 and TRBJ2-7, is EAGVAQSPRYKIIEKRQSVAFWCNPISGHATLYWYQQILGQGPKLLIQFQNNGVVDDSQLPKDRFSAERLKGVDSTLKIQPAKLEDSAVYLCASSFTGQQRYEQYFGPGTRLTVT.